The entry below describes one T cell receptor (beta chain). The CDR3 spans 14 residues. V was pared by 3 bases and J by 0 bases, with 6 bases between. Germline values: CDR1 SEHNR, CDR2 FQNEAQ (reference sequence). The repertoire was sequenced with immunoSEQ multiplex PCR; TCRdb's copy has only in-frame clones and lacks some. In the table there are 30,000 to 40,000 clones, 94% of which are singletons. The data are from a study of T cell changes during pregnancy in multiple sclerosis. The chain employs TRBV7-9 and TRBJ1-3; TRBD1 might be the D (5 bases). This specimen was CD4+ T cells from peripheral blood mononuclear cells, taken in the second trimester of pregnancy. This receptor was obtained from a female donor with multiple sclerosis, enrolled in a pregnancy study. The CDR3 DNA reads as TGTGCCAGCAGCTTCAGGGTCTCTGGAAACACCATATATTTT. As protein: CASSFRVSGNTIYF. The full variable domain, completed using reference TRBV7-9 and TRBJ1-3, is DTGVSQNPRHKITKRGQNVTFRCDPISEHNRLYWYRQTLGQGPEFLTYFQNEAQLEKSRLLSDRFSAERPKGSFSTLEIQRTEQGDSAMYLCASSFRVSGNTIYFGEGSWLTVV.